The clone carrying this TCR beta chain was counted many times. This sample stems from a study of T cell repertoires in cytomegalovirus infection. For the study at large: Indications came from public TCR beta signatures; they pointed to CMV infection and to a matching HLA type.

The CDR3 runs to 18 residues. V shed 1 base and J 2 bases; nucleotides not matched to a gene: 11. Germline assignment: CDR1 SEHNR and CDR2 FQNEAQ (reference sequence). TCRdb called the reads again in MiXCR, with one record for every CDR3 protein. The sample records about 440,000 distinct CDR3 sequences, approximately 30% being singletons. This clonotype originated in a human donor in good health (CMV status not recorded). Some clones in this sample may be carry-over from other donors' samples. What was sequenced was PBMCs. The chain is built from TRBV7-9 and TRBJ2-5, with 9 bases identical to TRBD1. The CDR3 spells CASSLVGSGQGTQETQYF. For the CDR3, the DNA is TGTGCCAGCAGCTTAGTAGGCTCAGGACAGGGGACACAAGAGACCCAGTACTTC. The whole variable domain, filled in from reference TRBV7-9 and TRBJ2-5, reads DTGVSQNPRHKITKRGQNVTFRCDPISEHNRLYWYRQTLGQGPEFLTYFQNEAQLEKSRLLSDRFSAERPKGSFSTLEIQRTEQGDSAMYLCASSLVGSGQGTQETQYFGPGTRLLVL.